This T cell receptor beta chain originates from a study of control samples from healthy donors and cancer patients. In its sample, this clone was seen a few times. Sequenced by immunoSEQ multiplex PCR; TCRdb stores in-frame clones only, minus some. In the table there are about 84,000 clones, around 91% of which are singletons. Trimming shortened V by 5 bases and J by 8 bases, and 14 bases separated the two germline ends. CDR3 length: 13 residues. Germline CDR1 reads LGHDT; CDR2 reads YNNKEL (reference sequence). The sequence came from a man aged 45-65 years in good health. The V gene is TRBV3-1 (or the pseudogene TRBV3-2), the J gene TRBJ2-3; D possibly corresponds to TRBD1 (5 bases). The sample comprised blood. The CDR3 loop reads CASSYGPQGTQYF. The CDR3 region has the DNA TGTGCCAGCAGCTATGGGCCGCAGGGTACGCAGTATTTT.